The 7 T cell receptor beta chains below all came from one sample that was sequenced in a study of T-cell reconstitution after alpha-beta-depleted transplantation in children. It was with unique molecular identifiers that the TCRbeta library was prepared. TCRdb recomputed calls from the PCR reads with MiXCR, one row per CDR3 protein. This sample has 250,000 to 350,000 distinct CDR3 sequences; about 10% occur once, and the top ten carry roughly 9.1%. Sequencing used PBMCs from the stem cell graft donor, obtained from the stem cell graft. The receptor set was obtained from a human donor who donated a stem cell graft to a child with SCID.

There are many counts of this clonotype. V gene TRBV7-6 combines with J gene TRBJ2-1; 13 nucleotides match TRBD2. V lost 3 bases and J lost 1; bases outside the gene matches: 6. The CDR3 runs 18 residues. Germline-derived CDR1 and CDR2 are SGHVS and FNYEAQ. This CDR3 is CASSFPGTSGVSYNEQFF. The CDR3, as DNA: TGTGCCAGCAGCTTCCCCGGGACTAGCGGGGTTTCCTACAATGAGCAGTTCTTC.

This clonotype has just a few counts. This rearrangement joins TRBV9 to TRBJ2-5; 12 bases map to TRBD1. Germline CDR1 is SGDLS and CDR2 is YYNGEE. The CDR3 contains 17 residues. V gave up 3 bases and J gave up 3 bases; unmatched junction bases: 9. The CDR3 DNA sequence: TGTGCCAGCAGCGGTAAGGCCGGGACAGGGGGCGAAGAGACCCAGTACTTC. This gives the protein CASSGKAGTGGEETQYF.

The chain links TRBV12-3 or TRBV12-4 to TRBJ1-3, with no clear D. The CDR3 contains 13 residues. V was shortened by 2 bases and J by 8 bases, with 10 bases between the two germline ends. CDR3 protein: CASSLSGMHTIYF. The CDR3 DNA reads TGTGCCAGCAGTTTATCAGGAATGCACACCATATATTTT.

This clonotype has a handful of counts. The J gene is TRBJ2-7, the V gene TRBV7-6; a possible D gene is TRBD1 (5 bases). The germline V gene has CDR1 SGHVS and CDR2 FNYEAQ. V was clipped by 5 bases and J by 2 bases, with 16 bases between them. The CDR3 totals 15 residues. The CDR3 loop is CASSLVAGSTYEQYF. The CDR3, as DNA: TGTGCCAGCAGCCTCGTGGCAGGGTCGACCTACGAGCAGTACTTC.

The gene calls are TRBV5-1 and TRBJ2-5; 7 bases are a match to TRBD1. The germline CDR1 and CDR2 sequences are SGHRS and YFSETQ. Trimming at V came to 8 bases and at J to 5 bases, leaving 15 bases not matched to a gene. CDR3 size: 15 residues. This CDR3 reads CASWVSTGLGETQYF. The CDR3 DNA sequence: TGCGCCAGTTGGGTATCGACAGGGTTGGGGGAGACCCAGTACTTC.

This clonotype was seen many times. The CDR3 is CASRQGTNTEAFF. CDR3 nucleotides: TGTGCCAGCAGGCAGGGGACAAACACTGAAGCTTTCTTT. The J gene is TRBJ1-1, the V gene TRBV12-3 or TRBV12-4; perhaps TRBD1 as D (6 bases). The CDR3 contains 13 residues. The germline V and J ends were trimmed by 6 bases and 2 bases, with 10 bases remaining between them.

This chain uses TRBV12-3 or TRBV12-4 with TRBJ2-5; 8 nucleotides align to TRBD2. The CDR3 has 13 residues. The J segment lost 5 bases and the V segment lost 7 bases, leaving 6 bases of the junction unmatched. The CDR3 protein is CASNRLATETQYF. The CDR3 DNA reads TGTGCCAGCAACCGACTAGCGACGGAGACCCAGTACTTC.